A single TCR beta chain is shown here with its context. The data derive from a study of shared clonotypes between healthy human individuals. Generated by immunoSEQ multiplex PCR, the TCRdb table keeps only in-frame clones and is missing some. The data contain millions of clones, approximately 95% of them seen just once; the ten biggest clones take up about 0.39%. V was clipped by 10 bases and J by 6 bases, with 13 bases between them. The CDR3 length is 12 residues. Germline lookup yields CDR1 MDHEN and CDR2 SYDVKM. Memory CD4+ cells were the fraction left after CD45RA+ naive selection. The sequence was collected from a man between 18 and 29 years old in good health. Some clones in this sample may be carry-over from other donors' samples. The sample consisted of naive CD4+ T cells from PBMCs. The sample's subset: CD45RA+ positively selected. The chain uses TRBV28 and TRBJ1-5; D ambiguous. The CDR3 coding sequence is TGTGCCACCGCCCCTTCATTTCAGCCCCAGCATTTT. Translation gives CATAPSFQPQHF. The full variable domain, its missing parts supplied by reference TRBV28 and TRBJ1-5, is DVKVTQSSRYLVKRTGEKVFLECVQDMDHENMFWYRQDPGLGLRLIYFSYDVKMKEKGDIPEGYSVSREKKERFSLILESASTNQTSMYLCATAPSFQPQHFGDGTRLSIL.